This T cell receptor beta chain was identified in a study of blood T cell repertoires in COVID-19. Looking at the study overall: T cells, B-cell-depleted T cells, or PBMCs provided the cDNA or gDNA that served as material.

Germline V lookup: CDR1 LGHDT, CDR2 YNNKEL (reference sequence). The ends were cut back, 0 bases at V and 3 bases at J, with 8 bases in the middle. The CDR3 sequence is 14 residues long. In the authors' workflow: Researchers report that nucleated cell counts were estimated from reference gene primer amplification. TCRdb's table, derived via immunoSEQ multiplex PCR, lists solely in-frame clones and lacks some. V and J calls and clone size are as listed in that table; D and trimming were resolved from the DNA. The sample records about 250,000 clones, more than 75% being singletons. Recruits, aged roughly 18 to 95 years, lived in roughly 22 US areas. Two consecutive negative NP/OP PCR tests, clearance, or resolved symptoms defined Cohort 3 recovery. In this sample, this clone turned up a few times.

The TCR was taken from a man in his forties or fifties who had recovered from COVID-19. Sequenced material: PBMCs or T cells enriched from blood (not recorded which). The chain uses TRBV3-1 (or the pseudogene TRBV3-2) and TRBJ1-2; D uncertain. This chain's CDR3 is CASSQESGDYGYTF. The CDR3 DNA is TGTGCCAGCAGCCAAGAATCCGGGGACTATGGCTACACCTTC.